This T cell receptor beta chain comes out of a study of blood T cell repertoires in COVID-19. On the study more broadly: The samples span acute and convalescent COVID-19 from the United States, Italy and Spain. PBMCs, B-cell-depleted T cells, or T cells provided the cDNA or gDNA that made up the material.

The CDR3 consists of 14 residues. Trimming pared 0 bases from V and 4 bases from J, leaving 10 bases between. Germline lookup yields CDR1 GTSNPN and CDR2 SVGIG (reference sequence). Authors' analysis steps: By means of reference gene primer amplification, nucleated cell counts were estimated. TCRdb's copy holds only in-frame clones and misses some; the assay was immunoSEQ multiplex PCR. V, J and clone size are taken as reported in that table, and D and trimming were inferred from the DNA itself. The sample has roughly 240,000 clones; more than 70% are singletons. The J gene is TRBJ1-5, the V gene TRBV30; TRBD1 might be the D (5 bases). This clonotype originated in a woman older than 75 with COVID-19, enrolled during active disease. Sample: peripheral blood. DNA for the CDR3: TGTGCCTGGAGTGTAGATGGGGGGAATCAGCCCCAGCATTTT. Its translation: CAWSVDGGNQPQHF.